This record looks at one T cell receptor (beta chain) sequence and its context. Original methodology: For nucleated cells, counts were estimated from reference gene primer amplification. Data came from immunoSEQ multiplex PCR; TCRdb stores just in-frame clones and leaves some out. V, J and clone size are those of that table, while D and trimming were read from the DNA. The sample has around 380,000 clones; 81% are singletons. The data belong to a study of blood T cell repertoires in COVID-19. Across the study: Collection of acute and convalescent COVID-19 samples took place in the United States, Italy and Spain. PBMCs, B-cell-depleted T cells, or T cells provided the cDNA or gDNA that made up the material.

This CDR3 region has 12 residues. Germline V gene data show CDR1 as MNHNS and CDR2 as SASEGT. V was shortened by 5 bases and J by 8 bases, with 10 bases between the two germline ends. The chain has TRBV6-1 and TRBJ1-5; D not certain. The TCR comes from a human donor with acute or convalescent COVID-19. The donor label of this sample is uncertain. The sample taken for sequencing was peripheral blood. Here the CDR3 reads CASSYDREPQHF. The CDR3 region has the DNA TGTGCCAGCAGTTATGATCGGGAGCCCCAGCATTTT.